This TCR beta chain was found in a study of T cell changes during pregnancy in multiple sclerosis. Sequencing was performed with immunoSEQ multiplex PCR; in TCRdb, only in-frame clones are kept and a portion is missing. Here the sample spans approximately 90,000 clones, 85% to 95% being singletons. The germline V and J ends were trimmed by 1 base and 6 bases, with 8 bases remaining between them. The CDR3 runs to 12 residues. Germline V gene sequence: CDR1 GTSNPN, CDR2 SVGIG (reference sequence). The chain uses TRBV30 and TRBJ2-3; no clear D. Material: peripheral blood, obtained after pregnancy. The TCR sequence derives from a female donor with multiple sclerosis, enrolled in a pregnancy study. CDR3 sequence: CAWSALLDTQYF. As DNA, the CDR3 is TGTGCCTGGAGTGCCCTTCTGGATACGCAGTATTTT.